Sequencing of this T cell receptor (beta chain) was carried out in a study of human T cells and chemical hapten exposure. Study details: Patch tests of 0.01% DPC on the upper back were read at 6 days.

From germline, CDR1 is SEHNR and CDR2 FQNEAQ (reference sequence). The V gene lost 6 bases and the J gene lost 0 bases, with 6 bases spanning the gap. The CDR3 spans 14 residues. Time point specified: pre-sensitization, week 0. Treatment defined: therapeutic diphenylcyclopropenone sensitization with weekly scalp DPC. Donors, patients with alopecia ranging from 18 to 70 years old and judged suitable for DPC, provided samples. Overall study results and limits: No change in TCRs above 1 in 1000 frequency was produced by DPC sensitization.

For this clonotype: Its antigen is as yet unknown.

TCRdb re-called the RACE reads with MiXCR, one entry per CDR3 protein. The repertoire holds approximately 400,000 distinct CDR3 sequences, with 5.1% as singletons. This TCR was recovered from a woman in her fifties or sixties with alopecia areata. Some clones in this sample may be carry-over from other donors' samples. V is TRBV7-9 and J is TRBJ2-6; D gene uncertain. The sample was whole blood, taken in connection with sensitization to the hapten diphenylcyclopropenone (DPC). The DNA of the CDR3 is TGTGCCAGCAGAGAGATCTCTGGGGCCAACGTCCTGACTTTC. The encoded protein is CASREISGANVLTF. The variable domain in full, completed from reference TRBV7-9 and TRBJ2-6, reads DTGVSQNPRHKITKRGQNVTFRCDPISEHNRLYWYRQTLGQGPEFLTYFQNEAQLEKSRLLSDRFSAERPKGSFSTLEIQRTEQGDSAMYLCASREISGANVLTFGAGSRLTVL.